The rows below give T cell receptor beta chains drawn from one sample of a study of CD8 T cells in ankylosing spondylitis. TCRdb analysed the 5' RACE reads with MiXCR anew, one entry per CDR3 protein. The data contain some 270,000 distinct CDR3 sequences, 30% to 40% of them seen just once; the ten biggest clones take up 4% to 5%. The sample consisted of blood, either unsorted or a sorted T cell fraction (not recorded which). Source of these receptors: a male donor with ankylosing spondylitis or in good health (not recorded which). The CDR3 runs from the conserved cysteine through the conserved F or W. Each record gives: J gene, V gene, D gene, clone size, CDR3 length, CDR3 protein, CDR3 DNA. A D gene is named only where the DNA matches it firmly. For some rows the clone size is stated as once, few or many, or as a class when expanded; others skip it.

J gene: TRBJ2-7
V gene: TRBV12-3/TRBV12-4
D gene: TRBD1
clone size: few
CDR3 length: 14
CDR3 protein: CASSHRLTGVEQYF
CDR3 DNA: TGTGCCAGCAGTCATAGACTCACAGGGGTCGAGCAGTACTTC

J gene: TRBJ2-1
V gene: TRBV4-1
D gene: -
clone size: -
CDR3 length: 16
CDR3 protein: CASSQVGRWNYNEQFF
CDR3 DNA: TGCGCCAGCAGCCAAGTTGGGCGGTGGAACTACAATGAGCAGTTCTTC

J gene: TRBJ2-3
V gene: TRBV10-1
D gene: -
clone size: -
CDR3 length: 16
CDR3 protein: CASSDRRAGSTDTQYF
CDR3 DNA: TGCGCCAGCAGTGACCGCCGGGCAGGGAGCACAGATACGCAGTATTTT

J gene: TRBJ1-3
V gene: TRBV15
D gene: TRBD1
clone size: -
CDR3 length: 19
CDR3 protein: CATSRDRDLGTGTGNTIYF
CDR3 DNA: TGTGCCACCAGCAGAGACCGAGACCTTGGGACAGGGACAGGAAACACCATATATTTT

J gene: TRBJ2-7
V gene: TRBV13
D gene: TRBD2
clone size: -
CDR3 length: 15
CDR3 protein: CASSRGVLSFYEQYF
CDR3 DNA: TGTGCCAGCAGTCGGGGGGTTTTATCGTTCTACGAGCAGTACTTC

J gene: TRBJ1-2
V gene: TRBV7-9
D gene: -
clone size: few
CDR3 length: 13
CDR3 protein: CASSLDGGSGYTF
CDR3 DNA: TGTGCCAGCAGCTTAGATGGGGGCTCTGGCTACACCTTC

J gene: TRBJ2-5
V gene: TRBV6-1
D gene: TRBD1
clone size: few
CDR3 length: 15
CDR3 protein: CASKGTGVLDETQYF
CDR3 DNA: TGTGCCAGCAAAGGGACAGGGGTATTGGATGAGACCCAGTACTTC

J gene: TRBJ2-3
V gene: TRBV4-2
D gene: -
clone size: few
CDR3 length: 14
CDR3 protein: CASSQGSSLDTQYF
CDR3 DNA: TGTGCCAGCAGCCAAGGTAGCTCCCTGGATACGCAGTATTTT

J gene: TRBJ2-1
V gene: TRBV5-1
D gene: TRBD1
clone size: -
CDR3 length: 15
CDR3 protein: CASSWGTGPYNEQFF
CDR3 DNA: TGCGCCAGCAGCTGGGGGACAGGGCCCTACAATGAGCAGTTCTTC

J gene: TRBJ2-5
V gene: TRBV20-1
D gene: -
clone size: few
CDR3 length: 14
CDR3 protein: CSARDLWGSETQYF
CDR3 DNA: TGCAGTGCTAGAGATCTATGGGGCTCGGAGACCCAGTACTTC

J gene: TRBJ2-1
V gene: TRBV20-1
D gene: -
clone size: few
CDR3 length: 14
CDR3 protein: CSARPGKTYNEQFF
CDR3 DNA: TGCAGTGCTAGACCAGGGAAAACCTACAATGAGCAGTTCTTC

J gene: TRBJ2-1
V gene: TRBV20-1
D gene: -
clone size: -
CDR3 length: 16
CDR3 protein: CSARPRDSPIYNEQFF
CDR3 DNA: TGCAGTGCTCGCCCCCGGGACTCCCCTATTTACAATGAGCAGTTCTTC

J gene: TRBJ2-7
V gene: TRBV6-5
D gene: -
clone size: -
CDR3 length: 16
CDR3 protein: CASSYAYRGAFDEQYF
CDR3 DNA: TGTGCCAGCAGTTACGCCTATCGGGGGGCTTTCGACGAGCAGTACTTC

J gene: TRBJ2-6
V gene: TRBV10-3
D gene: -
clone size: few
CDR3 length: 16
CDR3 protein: CAISDPDSSGANVLTF
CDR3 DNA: TGTGCCATCAGTGACCCCGACAGCTCTGGGGCCAACGTCCTGACTTTC

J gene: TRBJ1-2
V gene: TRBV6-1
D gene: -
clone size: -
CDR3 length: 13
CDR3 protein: CASSGSGQQGYTF
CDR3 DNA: TGTGCCAGCAGTGGCTCCGGGCAGCAAGGCTACACCTTC

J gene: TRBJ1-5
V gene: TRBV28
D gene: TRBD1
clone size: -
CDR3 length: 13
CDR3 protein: CASRQDRGRPQHF
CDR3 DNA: TGTGCCAGCAGACAAGACAGGGGCCGGCCCCAGCATTTT

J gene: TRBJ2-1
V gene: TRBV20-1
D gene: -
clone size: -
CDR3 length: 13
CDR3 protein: CSARDPGSNLQFF
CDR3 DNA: TGCAGTGCTAGAGATCCAGGATCCAACCTGCAGTTCTTC

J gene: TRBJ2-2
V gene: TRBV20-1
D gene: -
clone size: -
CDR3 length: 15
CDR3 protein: CSARPRDGDTGELFF
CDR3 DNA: TGCAGTGCTAGACCCAGGGACGGTGACACCGGGGAGCTGTTTTTT

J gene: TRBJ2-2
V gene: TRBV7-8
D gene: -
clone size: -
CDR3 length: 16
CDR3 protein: CASSLAPGIEAGELFF
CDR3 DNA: TGTGCCAGCAGCTTAGCGCCAGGGATAGAGGCCGGGGAGCTGTTTTTT

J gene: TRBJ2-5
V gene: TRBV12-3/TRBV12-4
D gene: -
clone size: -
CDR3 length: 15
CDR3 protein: CASSRGEGFQETQYF
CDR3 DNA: TGTGCCAGCAGTAGGGGGGAGGGATTCCAAGAGACCCAGTACTTC

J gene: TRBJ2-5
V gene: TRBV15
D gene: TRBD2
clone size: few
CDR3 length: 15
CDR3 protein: CATSRDPGGQETQYF
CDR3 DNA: TGTGCCACCAGCAGAGATCCGGGGGGCCAAGAGACCCAGTACTTC

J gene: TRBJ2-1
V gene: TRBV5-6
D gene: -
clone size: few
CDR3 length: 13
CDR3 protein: CASVQGPRNEQFF
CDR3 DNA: TGTGCCAGCGTCCAAGGGCCCAGGAATGAGCAGTTCTTC

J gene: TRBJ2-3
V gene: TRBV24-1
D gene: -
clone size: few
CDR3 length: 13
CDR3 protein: CATRSYGNETQYF
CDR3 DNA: TGTGCCACCAGGTCGTACGGGAATGAAACGCAGTATTTT

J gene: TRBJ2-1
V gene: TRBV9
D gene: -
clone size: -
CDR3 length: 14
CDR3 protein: CASSVGDPYNEQFF
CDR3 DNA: TGTGCCAGCAGCGTCGGGGACCCCTACAATGAGCAGTTCTTC

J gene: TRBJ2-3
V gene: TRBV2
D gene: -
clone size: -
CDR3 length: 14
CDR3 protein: CASRTRFSTDTQYF
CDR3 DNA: TGTGCCAGCAGAACCCGGTTTAGCACAGATACGCAGTATTTT

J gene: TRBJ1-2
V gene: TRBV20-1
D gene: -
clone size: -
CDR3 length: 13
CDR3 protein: CSAPREAHYGYTF
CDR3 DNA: TGCAGTGCCCCGAGGGAGGCCCACTATGGCTACACCTTC

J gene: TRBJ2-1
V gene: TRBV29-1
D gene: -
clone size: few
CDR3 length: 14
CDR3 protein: CSVVEVSSYNEQFF
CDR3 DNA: TGCAGCGTTGTGGAGGTCTCCTCCTACAATGAGCAGTTCTTC

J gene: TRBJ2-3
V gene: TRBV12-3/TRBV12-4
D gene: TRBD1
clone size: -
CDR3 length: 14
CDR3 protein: CASTWDSSTDTQYF
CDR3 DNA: TGTGCCAGCACCTGGGACAGCAGCACAGATACGCAGTATTTT